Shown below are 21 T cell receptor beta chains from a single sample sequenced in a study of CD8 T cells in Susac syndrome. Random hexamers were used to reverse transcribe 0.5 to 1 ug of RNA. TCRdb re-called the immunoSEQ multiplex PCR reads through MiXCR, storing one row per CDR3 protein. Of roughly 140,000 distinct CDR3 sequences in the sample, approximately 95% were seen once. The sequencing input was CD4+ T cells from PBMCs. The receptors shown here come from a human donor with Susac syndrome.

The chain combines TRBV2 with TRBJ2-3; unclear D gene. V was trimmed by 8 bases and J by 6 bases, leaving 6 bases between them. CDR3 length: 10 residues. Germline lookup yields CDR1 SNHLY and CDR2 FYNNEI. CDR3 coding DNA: TGTGCCAGCGATCGGGATACGCAGTATTTT. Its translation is CASDRDTQYF.

CDR3 bases: TGTGCCAGCAGGGCGTCAGCTAACTATGGCTACACCTTC. It is translated as CASRASANYGYTF. The chain links TRBV6-1 to TRBJ1-2; D gene unclear. The CDR3 covers 13 residues. The germline V gene encodes CDR1 MNHNS and CDR2 SASEGT. The ends were cut back, 6 bases at V and 0 bases at J, with 8 bases in the middle.

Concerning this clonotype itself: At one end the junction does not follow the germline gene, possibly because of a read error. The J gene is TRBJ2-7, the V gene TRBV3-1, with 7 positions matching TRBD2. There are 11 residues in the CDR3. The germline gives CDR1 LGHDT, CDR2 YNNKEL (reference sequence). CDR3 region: CACIHRGGPSF. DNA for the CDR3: TGTGCCTGCATACACCGGGGAGGGCCCTCCTTC.

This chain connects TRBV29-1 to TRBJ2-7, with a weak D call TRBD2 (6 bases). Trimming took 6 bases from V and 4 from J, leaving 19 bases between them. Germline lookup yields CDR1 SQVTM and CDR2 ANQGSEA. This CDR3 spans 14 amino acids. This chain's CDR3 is CSVIRGWGSYEQYF. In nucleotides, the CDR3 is TGCAGCGTGATTCGGGGGTGGGGATCGTACGAGCAGTACTTC.

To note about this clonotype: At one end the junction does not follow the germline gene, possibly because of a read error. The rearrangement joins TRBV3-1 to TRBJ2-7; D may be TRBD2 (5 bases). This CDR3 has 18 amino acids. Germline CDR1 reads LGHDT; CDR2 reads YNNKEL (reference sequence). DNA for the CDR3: TGCGCCAGCAGCCAAGATCGCCGGACTGCATTATCCTCCTACGAGCAGTACTTC. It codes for CASSQDRRTALSSYEQYF.

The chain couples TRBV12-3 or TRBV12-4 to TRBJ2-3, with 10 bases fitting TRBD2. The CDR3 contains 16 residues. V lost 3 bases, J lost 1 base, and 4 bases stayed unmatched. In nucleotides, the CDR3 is TGTGCCAGCAGTTTTCGGCTAGCGGGGGGCACAGATACGCAGTATTTT. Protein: CASSFRLAGGTDTQYF.

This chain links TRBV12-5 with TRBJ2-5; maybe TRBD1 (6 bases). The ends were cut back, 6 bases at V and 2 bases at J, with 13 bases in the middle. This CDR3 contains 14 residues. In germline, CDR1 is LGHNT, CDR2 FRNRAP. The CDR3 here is CASGHGTSQETQYF. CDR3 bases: TGTGCTAGTGGACACGGGACATCACAAGAGACCCAGTACTTC.

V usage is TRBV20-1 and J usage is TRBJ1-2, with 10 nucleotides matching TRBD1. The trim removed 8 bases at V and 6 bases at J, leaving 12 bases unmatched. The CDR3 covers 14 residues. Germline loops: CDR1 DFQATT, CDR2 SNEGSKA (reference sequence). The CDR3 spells CSPRPRQGAHGYTF. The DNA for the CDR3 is TGCAGTCCCCGGCCAAGACAGGGGGCTCATGGCTACACCTTC.

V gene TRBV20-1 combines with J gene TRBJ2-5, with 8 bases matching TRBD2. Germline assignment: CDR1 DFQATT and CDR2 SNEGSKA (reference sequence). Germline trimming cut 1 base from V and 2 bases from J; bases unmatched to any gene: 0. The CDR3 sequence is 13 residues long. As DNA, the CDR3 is TGCAGTGCTAGAGCGGGGGGGCAAGAGACCCAGTACTTC. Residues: CSARAGGQETQYF.

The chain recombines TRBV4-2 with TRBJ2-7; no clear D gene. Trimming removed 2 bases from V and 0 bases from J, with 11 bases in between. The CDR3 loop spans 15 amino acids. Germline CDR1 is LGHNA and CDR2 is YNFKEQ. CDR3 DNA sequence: TGTGCCAGCAGCCAACCTTCCGGAAACTCCTACGAGCAGTACTTC. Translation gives CASSQPSGNSYEQYF.

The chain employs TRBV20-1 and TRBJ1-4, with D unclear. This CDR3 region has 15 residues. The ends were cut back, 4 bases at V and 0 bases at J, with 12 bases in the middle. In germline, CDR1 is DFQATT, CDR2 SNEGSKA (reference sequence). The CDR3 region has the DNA TGCAGTGCTACGTCCCCCCGGACAACTAATGAAAAACTGTTTTTT. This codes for CSATSPRTTNEKLFF.

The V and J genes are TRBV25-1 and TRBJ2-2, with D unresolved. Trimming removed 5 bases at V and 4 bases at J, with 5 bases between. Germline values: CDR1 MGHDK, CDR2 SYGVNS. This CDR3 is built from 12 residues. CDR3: CASSLVTGELFF. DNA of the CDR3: TGTGCCAGCAGTTTGGTCACCGGGGAGCTGTTTTTT.

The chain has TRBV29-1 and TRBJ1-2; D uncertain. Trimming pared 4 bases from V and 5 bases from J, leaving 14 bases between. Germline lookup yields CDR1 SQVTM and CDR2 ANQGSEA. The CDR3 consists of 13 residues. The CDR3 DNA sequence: TGCAGCGTTGGGCATGAAGCTGGGTATGGCTACACCTTC. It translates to CSVGHEAGYGYTF.

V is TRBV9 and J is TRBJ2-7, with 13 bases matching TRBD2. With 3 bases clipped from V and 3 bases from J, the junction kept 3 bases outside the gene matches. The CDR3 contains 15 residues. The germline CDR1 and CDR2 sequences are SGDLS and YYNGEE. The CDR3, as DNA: TGTGCCAGCAGCGCAGGGACTAGCGGGATCTACGAGCAGTACTTC. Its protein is CASSAGTSGIYEQYF.

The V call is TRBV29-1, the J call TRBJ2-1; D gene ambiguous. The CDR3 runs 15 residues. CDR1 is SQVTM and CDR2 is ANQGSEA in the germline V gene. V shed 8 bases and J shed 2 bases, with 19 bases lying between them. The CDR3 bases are TGCAGCACGAAATTGGTGTCAGGCCCCTACAATGAGCAGTTCTTC. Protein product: CSTKLVSGPYNEQFF.

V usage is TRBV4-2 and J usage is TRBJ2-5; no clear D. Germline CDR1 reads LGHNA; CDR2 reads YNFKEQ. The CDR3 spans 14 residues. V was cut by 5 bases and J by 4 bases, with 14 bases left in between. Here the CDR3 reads CASSAPHPPETQYF. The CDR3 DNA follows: TGTGCCAGCAGCGCACCACACCCTCCAGAGACCCAGTACTTC.

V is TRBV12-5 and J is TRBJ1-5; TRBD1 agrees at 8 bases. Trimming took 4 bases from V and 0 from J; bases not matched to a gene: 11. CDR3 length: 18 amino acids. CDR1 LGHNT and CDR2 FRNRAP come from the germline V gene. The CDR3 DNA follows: TGTGCTAGTGGTTGGATGGACAGGGTGAAATATAGCAATCAGCCCCAGCATTTT. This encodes CASGWMDRVKYSNQPQHF.

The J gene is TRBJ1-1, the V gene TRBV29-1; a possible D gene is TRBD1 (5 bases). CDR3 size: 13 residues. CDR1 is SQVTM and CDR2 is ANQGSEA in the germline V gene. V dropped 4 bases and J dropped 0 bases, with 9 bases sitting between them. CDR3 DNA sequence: TGCAGCGTTGTCAGGGAGGTGAACACTGAAGCTTTCTTT. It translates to CSVVREVNTEAFF.

CDR3 in amino acids: CSARADRGIQYF. The DNA for the CDR3 is TGCAGTGCTAGGGCCGATCGGGGCATTCAGTACTTC. The gene calls are TRBV20-1 and TRBJ2-4, with TRBD2 as a possible D gene (5 bases). Germline V gene data show CDR1 as DFQATT and CDR2 as SNEGSKA (reference sequence). V was shortened by 3 bases and J by 9 bases, with 12 bases between the two germline ends. This CDR3 has 12 residues.

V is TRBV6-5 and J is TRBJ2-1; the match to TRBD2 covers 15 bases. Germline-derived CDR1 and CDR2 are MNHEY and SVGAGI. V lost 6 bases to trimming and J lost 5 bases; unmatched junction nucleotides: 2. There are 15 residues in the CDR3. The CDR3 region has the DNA TGTGCCAGCAGGGGACTAGCGGGGGGAGACAATGAGCAGTTCTTC. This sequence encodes CASRGLAGGDNEQFF.

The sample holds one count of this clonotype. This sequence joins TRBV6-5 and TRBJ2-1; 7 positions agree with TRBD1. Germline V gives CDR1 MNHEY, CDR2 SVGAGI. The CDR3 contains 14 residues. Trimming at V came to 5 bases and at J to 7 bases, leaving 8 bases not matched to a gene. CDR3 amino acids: CASSPQGKGNEQFF. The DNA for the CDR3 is TGTGCCAGCAGTCCACAGGGGAAGGGGAATGAGCAGTTCTTC.